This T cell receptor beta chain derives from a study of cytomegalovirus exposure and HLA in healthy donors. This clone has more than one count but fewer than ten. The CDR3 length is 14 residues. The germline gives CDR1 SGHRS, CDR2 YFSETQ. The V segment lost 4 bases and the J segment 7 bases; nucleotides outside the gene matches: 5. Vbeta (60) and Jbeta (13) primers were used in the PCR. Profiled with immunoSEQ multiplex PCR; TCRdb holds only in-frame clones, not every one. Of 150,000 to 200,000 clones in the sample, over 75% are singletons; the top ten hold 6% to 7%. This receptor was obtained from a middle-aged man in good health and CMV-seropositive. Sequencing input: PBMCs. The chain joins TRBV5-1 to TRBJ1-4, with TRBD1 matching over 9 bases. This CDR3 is CASSEQGAGEKLFF. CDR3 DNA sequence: TGCGCCAGCAGCGAACAGGGGGCGGGTGAAAAACTGTTTTTT.